These 27 T cell receptor beta chains originate from one sample sequenced in a study of CD8+ T cells in alopecia areata. After isolation, RNA underwent reverse transcription to generate cDNA as the sequencing template. Sequenced by immunoSEQ multiplex PCR; TCRdb stores in-frame clones only, minus some. The sample counts about 6,000 clones, none seen once; the ten largest own more than 25%. Time point denoted: mouse skin 6 weeks after grafting, around onset of hair loss. The sample in question was skin, obtained at week 6. The receptors were gathered from a C3H/HeJ mouse with alopecia areata. MHC haplotype of the mouse line: H2-k.

This clone has at least ten counts. Gene labels here are mouse ones. The read gets to within 4 residues of the CDR3 end, and the germline J gene fills in the rest. The chain combines TRBV12-1 with TRBJ2-7, with TRBD2 matching 12 bases. This CDR3 is 13 amino acids long. The V gene's germline CDR1 is SGHSN and CDR2 HYEKVE. The part of the CDR3 DNA that was read is TGTGCCAGCTCCTGGGACTGGGGGGAT. Protein: CASSWDWGD. The complete CDR3 sequence is CASSWDWGDEQYF. The variable domain in full, with the rest retrieved from reference TRBV12-1 and TRBJ2-7, is DSGVVQSPRHIIKEKGGRSVLTCIPISGHSNVVWYQQTLGKELKFLIQHYEKVERDKGFLPSRFSVQQFDDYHSEMNMSALELEDSAMYFCASSWDWGDEQYFGPGTRLTVL.

As to this clone: Gene names are mouse gene names. Coverage ceases 4 residues before the CDR3 finishes, and the germline J gene fills in the end. The V and J genes are TRBV5 and TRBJ2-7, with TRBD2 matching 7 bases. Germline CDR1 is LGHNA and CDR2 is YNLKQL (reference sequence). The CDR3 loop spans 13 amino acids. The CDR3 here is CASSHLDWYEQYF. The CDR3 bases that were read are TGTGCCAGCAGCCACCTGGACTGGTAT.

A remark on this clone: Gene and germline names: mouse. Coverage ceases 4 residues before the CDR3 finishes, and the germline J gene fills in the end. This chain joins TRBV29 and TRBJ2-3; 9 nucleotides agree with TRBD1. The CDR3 totals 15 residues. The ends lost 5 bases at V and 3 bases at J; junction bases unmatched: 6. Germline V lookup: CDR1 MSHET, CDR2 SYDVDS. The DNA read from the CDR3 is TGTGCTAGCAGTGAACAGGGGGCAGGGGCAGAA. This gives the protein CASSEQGAGAE. The CDR3 reads in full as CASSEQGAGAETLYF.

This clone was seen ten or more times. Gene names and germline match the mouse. The observed sequence ends 4 residues before the CDR3 terminus, with the missing tail filled in from the germline J gene. The sample has other DNA sequences that encode this CDR3 too. This rearrangement joins TRBV1 to TRBJ2-7; a possible D gene is TRBD2 (6 bases). This CDR3 is built from 13 residues. V lost 0 bases, J lost 3 bases, and 6 bases lay in between. The V gene's germline CDR1 is NSQYPW and CDR2 LRSPGD (reference sequence). CDR3 sequence: CTCSADGGYEQYF. The sequenced part of the CDR3 DNA is TGCACCTGCAGTGCAGATGGGGGCTAT.

This clone has just a few counts. Gene names refer to mouse genes. From the germline J gene comes the end of the CDR3, since the read stops 4 residues before it. This chain uses TRBV13-1 with TRBJ2-1; TRBD1 aligns across 10 bases. Germline CDR1 reads NSHNY; CDR2 reads SYGAGN. The CDR3 has 17 amino acids. The junction had 6 bases not matched to a gene; V was cut back by 1 base and J by 2 bases. The CDR3 reads CASSDPDRGLYYAEQFF. CDR3 DNA, as far as it was read: TGTGCCAGCAGTGATCCAGACAGGGGGCTCTACTATGCT.

This clone appeared many times. The genes and germline here are from mouse. The read ends 4 residues before the CDR3 terminus; that terminus is restored from the germline J gene. The chain couples TRBV1 to TRBJ2-2, with TRBD2 identical over 8 bases. Germline CDR1 is NSQYPW and CDR2 is LRSPGD (reference sequence). The CDR3 is made up of 14 amino acids. The V segment lost 2 bases and the J segment 4 bases; nucleotides outside the gene matches: 0. The part of the CDR3 DNA that was read is TGCACCTGCAGTGCACTGGGGGGCACCGGG. Translated: CTCSALGGTG. The CDR3 as a whole reads CTCSALGGTGQLYF.

This clone was seen repeatedly, ten times or more. Any gene name here is a mouse gene name. The sequence runs out 4 residues before the end of the CDR3; the remainder is reconstructed from the germline J gene. The V call is TRBV13-1, the J call TRBJ1-2, with 7 nucleotides matching TRBD1. Germline CDR1 and CDR2: NSHNY and SYGAGN. The CDR3 is 17 residues long. Germline trimming cut 5 bases from V and 0 bases from J; bases unmatched to any gene: 13. The CDR3 is CASRGTQGRETNSDYTF. The CDR3 bases that were read are TGTGCCAGCAGAGGGACACAGGGGCGGGAGACAAACTCC.

This clone came up a few times. Gene and germline names: mouse. The CDR3 goes on 4 residues after the read ends, and that part is filled in from the germline J gene. This rearrangement joins TRBV16 to TRBJ2-3, with 14 positions matching TRBD2. The CDR3 consists of 20 residues. The trim removed 1 base at V and 0 bases at J, leaving 9 bases unmatched. Germline V gene data show CDR1 as SGHSA and CDR2 as FRNQAP. Incomplete CDR3 DNA: TGTGCAAGCAGCTTAGGGGACAGGGACTGGGGGGGCGCGAGTGCAGAA. Its protein product is CASSLGDRDWGGASAE. The whole CDR3 sequence is CASSLGDRDWGGASAETLYF.

Notes on this clone: Gene names and germline match the mouse. The CDR3 goes on 4 residues after the read ends, and that part is filled in from the germline J gene. The chain is built from TRBV5 and TRBJ2-1; TRBD1 agrees at 9 bases. The trim removed 2 bases at V and 3 bases at J, leaving 5 bases unmatched. Germline CDR1 reads LGHNA; CDR2 reads YNLKQL (reference sequence). This CDR3 region has 16 residues. The CDR3 reads CASSQQPGQGYAEQFF. CDR3 bases read: TGTGCCAGCAGCCAACAACCGGGACAGGGCTATGCT.

This clone showed up many times. Germline and genes: mouse. The DNA ends 4 residues before the CDR3 does, and the rest of the CDR3 is filled in from the germline J gene. This chain connects TRBV16 to TRBJ2-5; 9 bases line up with TRBD2. J was trimmed by 2 bases and V by 4 bases; bases with no gene match: 1. The V gene's germline CDR1 is SGHSA and CDR2 FRNQAP. The CDR3 extends over 14 amino acids. The sequenced part of the CDR3 DNA is TGTGCAAGCAGCTCGGGACTGGGCCAAGAC. It yields the protein CASSSGLGQD. Given in full, the CDR3 is CASSSGLGQDTQYF.

This clone was recorded at least ten times. Gene names denote mouse genes. The CDR3 goes on 4 residues after the read ends, and that part is filled in from the germline J gene. The chain couples TRBV13-1 to TRBJ2-4, with a possible D match to TRBD2 (6 bases). The CDR3 has 13 residues. Germline V gene data show CDR1 as NSHNY and CDR2 as SYGAGN. The CDR3 sequence is CASSDAGENTLYF. CDR3 bases read: TGTGCCAGCAGTGATGCTGGGGAAAAC.

This clone was seen repeatedly, ten times or more. Gene names and germline match the mouse. The read ends 4 residues shy of where the CDR3 ends; the end is completed using the germline J gene. This sequence joins TRBV31 and TRBJ1-2, with 7 bases that match TRBD1. Germline V gene lookup returns CDR1 GKSSPN and CDR2 SITVG. The CDR3 sequence is 15 residues long. V was pared by 1 base and J by 0 bases, with 5 bases of the junction left unmatched. The CDR3 loop reads CAWSPLGQANSDYTF. The sequenced part of the CDR3 DNA is TGTGCCTGGAGTCCTCTCGGACAGGCAAACTCC. Using reference TRBV31 and TRBJ1-2 for the parts outside the CDR3, the full variable domain is AQTIHQWPVAEIKAVGSPLSLGCTIKGKSSPNLYWYWQATGGTLQQLFYSITVGQVESVVQLNLSASRPKDDQFILSTEKLLLSHSGFYLCAWSPLGQANSDYTFGSGTRLLVI.

Notes on this clone: Germline and genes here are mouse. The CDR3 goes on 4 residues after the read ends, and that part is filled in from the germline J gene. V usage is TRBV29 and J usage is TRBJ2-2, with 7 positions matching TRBD1. The CDR3 spans 15 residues. Germline CDR1 is MSHET and CDR2 is SYDVDS. After removal of 5 bases from V and 1 base from J, the junction contained 4 bases not matched to a gene. This chain's CDR3 is CASSPRTGNTGQLYF. CDR3 DNA, as far as it was read: TGTGCTAGCAGTCCCCGGACAGGAAACACCGGG.

This clone was counted ten times or more. Each gene name is a mouse one. The read finishes 4 residues shy of the CDR3 end, and the germline J gene is used to complete it. The gene calls are TRBV1 and TRBJ2-3, with D tentatively TRBD1 (5 bases). Looked up from germline, CDR1 is NSQYPW and CDR2 is LRSPGD (reference sequence). This CDR3 spans 15 amino acids. V lost 3 bases to trimming and J lost 0 bases, with 10 bases between them. This CDR3 is CTCSADKSSAETLYF. Incomplete CDR3 DNA: TGCACCTGCAGTGCGGACAAATCTAGTGCAGAA. Full variable domain (outside the CDR3, taken from reference TRBV1 and TRBJ2-3): VTLLEQNPRWRLVPRGQAVNLRCILKNSQYPWMSWYQQDLQKQLQWLFTLRSPGDKEVKSLPGADYLATRVTDTELRLQVANMSQGRTLYCTCSADKSSAETLYFGSGTRLTVL.

This clone was seen more than once but under ten times. Just one base apart from a much larger clone, this may be a read error. The gene names here belong to mouse. The missing CDR3 end, 4 residues past where the read stops, is filled in from the germline J gene. The genes are TRBV14 and TRBJ2-2, with 8 bases lining up with TRBD2. CDR3 length equals 15 residues. V lost 4 bases and J lost 0; bases outside the gene matches: 2. Per the germline V gene, CDR1 is SGHDT and CDR2 is FRDEAV. This CDR3 is CASSRLGSNTGQLYF. The sequenced CDR3 bases are TGTGCCAGCAGTCGACTGGGGTCAAACACCGGG.

In this sample, this clone turned up a few times. The gene names given are mouse names. The CDR3 end is not reached by the read, which stops 4 residues before it; the germline J gene fills it in. The chain has TRBV1 and TRBJ2-5; 7 positions agree with TRBD1. Germline values: CDR1 NSQYPW, CDR2 LRSPGD (reference sequence). The CDR3 is made up of 14 amino acids. The CDR3: CTCSAAVQGDTQYF. CDR3 DNA (partial): TGCACCTGCAGTGCAGCAGTACAGGGGGAC.

A note on this clone: Mouse gene names and germline throughout. The CDR3 is CASKDRGYAEQFF. The CDR3 DNA, read in part, is TGTGCCAGCAAGGACAGGGGCTATGCT. The J gene is TRBJ2-1, the V gene TRBV19, with 9 bases aligning to TRBD1. The read ends 4 residues before the CDR3 terminus; that terminus is restored from the germline J gene. Germline CDR1 FNHDT, CDR2 SITEND (reference sequence). V dropped 6 bases and J dropped 3; count of bases not matched to a gene: 1. The CDR3 is 13 amino acids.

By share, this clone counts as medium-sized. Genes here carry mouse names. With the read ending 4 residues before the CDR3 end, the germline J gene is used to fill in that end. The sample carries other DNA sequences with the same CDR3. The chain uses TRBV13-3 and TRBJ2-4, with 7 bases matching TRBD1. The CDR3 extends over 14 amino acids. The V gene end was trimmed by 4 bases and the J gene end by 0 bases; junction bases not matched to a gene: 2. Germline CDR1 and CDR2: NNHDY and SYVADS. CDR3 sequence: CASSHRGSQNTLYF. The DNA read from the CDR3 is TGTGCCAGCAGTCACAGGGGTAGTCAAAAC.

On this clone itself: With a far larger clone one base away, a read error is the likely cause. The gene names given are mouse names. The read gets to within 4 residues of the CDR3 end, and the germline J gene fills in the rest. The chain uses TRBV13-3 and TRBJ2-3; 10 bases are shared with TRBD1. This CDR3 comprises 15 residues. The trim removed 1 base at V and 4 bases at J, leaving 3 bases unmatched. The V gene's germline CDR1 is NNHDY and CDR2 SYVADS. CDR3 protein: CASSDRGQGTETLYF. The covered CDR3 bases are TGTGCCAGCAGTGATAGGGGACAGGGGACAGAA.

As for this clone: The listed genes are named as in mouse. The CDR3 extends 4 residues past the end of the read, so its final part is completed from the germline J gene. The chain combines TRBV13-1 with TRBJ2-3; 13 nucleotides line up with TRBD2. CDR1 NSHNY and CDR2 SYGAGN come from the germline V gene. V was clipped by 3 bases and J by 0 bases; unmatched bases: 1. This CDR3 is 16 amino acids long. The CDR3 protein is CASSGGLGGSAETLYF. The covered CDR3 bases are TGTGCCAGCAGTGGGGGACTGGGGGGGAGTGCAGAA.

On this clone: These gene names are mouse names. The CDR3 is cut off 4 residues early in the read; its end comes from the germline J gene. The rearrangement links TRBV13-2 to TRBJ2-2; D unclear. V lost 4 bases to trimming and J lost 0 bases, with 4 bases between them. Per the germline V gene, CDR1 is NNHNN and CDR2 is SYGAGS (reference sequence). This CDR3 has 13 amino acids. CDR3 protein: CASGLSNTGQLYF. CDR3 DNA, as far as it was read: TGTGCCAGCGGTCTCTCAAACACCGGG.

This clone was counted many times. These gene names are mouse names. CDR3 DNA (partial): TGCACCTGCAGTGCAGCCTGGGGCCTCTAT. It is translated as CTCSAAWGLY. The entire CDR3 sequence reads CTCSAAWGLYEQYF. The chain combines TRBV1 with TRBJ2-7; TRBD2 might be the D (6 bases). Coverage ceases 4 residues before the CDR3 finishes, and the germline J gene fills in the end. Trimming cost V 1 base and J 3 bases, with 10 bases left between them. The germline CDR1 and CDR2 sequences are NSQYPW and LRSPGD (reference sequence). This CDR3 is 14 amino acids long.

This clone showed up just a few times. The germline and genes are mouse ones. The CDR3 end falls 4 residues outside the read, so it is completed with the germline J gene. The V gene is TRBV31, the J gene TRBJ2-1; D is perhaps TRBD2 (6 bases). Germline V lookup: CDR1 GKSSPN, CDR2 SITVG. The length of the CDR3 is 11 residues. Trimming took off 3 bases at V and 6 bases at J, with 6 bases between the two ends. The sequenced part of the CDR3 DNA is TGTGCCTGGAGGGGGGGTGCT. It encodes CAWRGGA. The complete CDR3 protein is CAWRGGAEQFF.

With respect to this clone: Gene names and germline match the mouse. The CDR3 is cut off 4 residues early in the read; its end comes from the germline J gene. The chain carries TRBV13-3 and TRBJ2-5; D is perhaps TRBD1 (6 bases). The germline V gene has CDR1 NNHDY and CDR2 SYVADS. The V and J ends lost 0 bases and 2 bases respectively, with 7 bases between them. The CDR3 totals 14 residues. The CDR3 spells CASSDGDIQDTQYF. Incomplete CDR3 DNA: TGTGCCAGCAGTGATGGGGACATCCAAGAC.

This clone was counted ten times or more. The genes are named according to mouse. The CDR3 sequence is CASSVKNTEVFF. Incomplete CDR3 DNA: TGTGCCAGCAGTGTCAAGAACACA. The V and J genes are TRBV13-3 and TRBJ1-1, with D unclear. The read finishes 4 residues shy of the CDR3 end, and the germline J gene is used to complete it. Trimming shortened V by 3 bases and J by 0 bases, and 3 bases separated the two germline ends. Germline CDR1 reads NNHDY; CDR2 reads SYVADS. The CDR3 is 12 residues long.

This clone was counted at least ten times. The gene names given are mouse names. The read terminates 4 residues before the CDR3 end, so the remaining end is supplied by the germline J gene. The genes are TRBV14 and TRBJ2-5; 7 nucleotides agree with TRBD1. Germline CDR1 and CDR2: SGHDT and FRDEAV. The CDR3 is 14 amino acids. V lost 4 bases to trimming and J lost 3 bases; unmatched junction nucleotides: 5. CDR3 DNA (partial): TGTGCCAGCAGTATGGCGGACAGGCAAGAC. Its translation: CASSMADRQD. The complete CDR3 sequence is CASSMADRQDTQYF.

This clone was seen a handful of times. Gene names and germline match the mouse. The missing CDR3 end, 4 residues past where the read stops, is filled in from the germline J gene. The genes are TRBV3 and TRBJ2-1; 12 positions match TRBD2. Germline-derived CDR1 and CDR2 are SNHLY and FYNGKV (reference sequence). The CDR3 length is 15 residues. CDR3 sequence reads: CASSSTGGARAEQFF. The CDR3 DNA, read in part, is TGTGCCAGCAGCTCGACTGGGGGGGCGAGGGCT.